This record covers a single T cell receptor (beta chain). This clonotype was picked up a small number of times. Its antigen remains unidentified. This may be a read error, as it is one base from a much larger clone. The CDR3 end shows no conserved phenylalanine or tryptophan, and so a read error is likely. The patients picked for sequencing were ones in whom flow cytometry had shown an expansion of CD8+CD57+ cells. Severe acquired aplastic anemia was diagnosed in all patients according to International Study of Aplastic Anemia and Agranulocytosis and Camitta criteria. Patients had received no therapy at the time of blood sampling. The study deep-sequenced TCR repertoires of sorted CD4+ and CD8+ blood T cells from severe aplastic anemia patients and healthy subjects. Patients were enrolled in the USA under clinicaltrials.gov protocols 00001620, 01623167, 00001397, 00071045, 00081523 and 00961064. Ficoll-Paque density gradient centrifugation was used to isolate peripheral blood mononuclear cells. Before DNA extraction, CD4+ and CD8+ T cells were sorted with FACS or magnetic beads.

Genomic DNA served as template for TCR beta VDJ combination and CDR3 sequence profiling. An Illumina HiSeq 2000 was the platform used for TCR repertoire sequencing. Processing in the source paper ran as follows. Repertoire assessment relied on Simpson's diversity index, CDR3 size and DJ length profiles, and TRBV/TRBJ rearrangement plots. The most abundant DNA sequence in the deep sequencing data was taken as the immunodominant clone. CDR3 amino acid sequences were checked for sharing between subjects and were compared against published repertoires and the VDJdb database. TCRdb itself trimmed the public reads at Q25 with fastp, ran MiXCR and retained productive beta chains. Each entry merges the rows of one CDR3 protein and shows their most common DNA and genes. What appears here as the V and J calls and clone size reflects TCRdb's work, not the paper's. Present in this sample are hundreds of thousands of distinct CDR3 sequences, around 32% of which were seen just once. The ten largest clones take up less than 0.85% of the sample.

The CDR3 length is 14 residues, termini included. Of all the DNA, just the CDR3 is kept, 42 bases in frame from base 1. The germline V gene supplies CDR1 SNHLY and CDR2 FYNNEI. From V the trimming removes 7 bases and from J it removes 5 bases, while the gene matches leave 8 bases of the junction unaccounted for. The sample originates from a study of CD8+CD57+ T cells in acquired aplastic anemia (dated by TCRdb to the late 2010s). Concerning the study at large: On average, sorted CD4+ and CD8+ cells yielded around 3.1 ug of extracted DNA, with a range of roughly 0.19 to 27.4 ug. CD8+CD57+ expansion was defined as a frequency above the mean frequency observed in healthy subjects. The full study reports these points: CD8+ Simpson's diversity did not differ significantly between patients and healthy controls (P=0.060). Around 30 CD8+ CDR3 sequences were found to be shared between patients and controls, but these sequences appeared to be highly expressed in patients and within the immunodominant clones of the patients.

Recombination joined TRBV2 with TRBJ2-5; 9 central bases correspond to TRBD1. Sequences were obtained from sorted CD4+, CD8+, or CD8+CD57+ T cells (not recorded which) from PBMCs. This sequence originates from a human donor with aplastic anemia. The CDR3 protein is CASTPGTGRETQYS. Here is the DNA: TGTGCCAGCACTCCAGGGACAGGGAGGGAGACCCAGTACTCC.